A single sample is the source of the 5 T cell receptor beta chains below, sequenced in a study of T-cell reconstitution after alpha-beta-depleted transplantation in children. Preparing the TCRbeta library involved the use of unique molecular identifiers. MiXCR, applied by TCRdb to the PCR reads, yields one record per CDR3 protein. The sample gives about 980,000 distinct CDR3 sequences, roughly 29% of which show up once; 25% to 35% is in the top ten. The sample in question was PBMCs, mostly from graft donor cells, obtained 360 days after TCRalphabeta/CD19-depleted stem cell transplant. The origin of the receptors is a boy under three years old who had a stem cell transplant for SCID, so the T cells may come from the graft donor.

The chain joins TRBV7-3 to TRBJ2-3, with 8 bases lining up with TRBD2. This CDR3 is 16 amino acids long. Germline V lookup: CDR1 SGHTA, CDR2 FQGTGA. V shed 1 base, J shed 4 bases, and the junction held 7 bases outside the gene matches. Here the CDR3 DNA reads TGTGCCAGCAGCTTAATTACGGGGGGGCGGTCAGATACGCAGTATTTT. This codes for CASSLITGGRSDTQYF.

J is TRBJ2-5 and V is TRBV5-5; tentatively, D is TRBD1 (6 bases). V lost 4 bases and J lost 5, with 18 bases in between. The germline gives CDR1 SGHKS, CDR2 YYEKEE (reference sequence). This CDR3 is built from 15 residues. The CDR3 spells CASSGRNRVAETQYF. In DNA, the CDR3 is TGTGCCAGCAGCGGAAGGAACAGGGTTGCTGAGACCCAGTACTTC.

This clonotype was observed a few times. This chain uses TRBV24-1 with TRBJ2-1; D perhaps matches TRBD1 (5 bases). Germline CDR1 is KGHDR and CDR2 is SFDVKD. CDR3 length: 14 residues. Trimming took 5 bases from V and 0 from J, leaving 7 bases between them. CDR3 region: CATSVRGSYNEQFF. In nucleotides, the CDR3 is TGTGCCACCAGTGTTAGGGGCTCCTACAATGAGCAGTTCTTC.

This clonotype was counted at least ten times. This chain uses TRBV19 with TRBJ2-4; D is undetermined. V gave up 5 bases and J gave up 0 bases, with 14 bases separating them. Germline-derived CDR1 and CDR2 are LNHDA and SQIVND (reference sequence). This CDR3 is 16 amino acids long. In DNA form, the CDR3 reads TGTGCCAGTAGTCTACTACGAGTCGGAGCCAAAAACATTCAGTACTTC. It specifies CASSLLRVGAKNIQYF. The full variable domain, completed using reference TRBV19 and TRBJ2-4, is DGGITQSPKYLFRKEGQNVTLSCEQNLNHDAMYWYRQDPGQGLRLIYYSQIVNDFQKGDIAEGYSVSREKKESFPLTVTSAQKNPTAFYLCASSLLRVGAKNIQYFGAGTRLSVL.

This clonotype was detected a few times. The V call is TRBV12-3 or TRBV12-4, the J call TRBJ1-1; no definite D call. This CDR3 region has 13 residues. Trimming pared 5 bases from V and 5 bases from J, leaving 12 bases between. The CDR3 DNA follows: TGTGCCAGCAGTAGGGAAAGGAAAACTGAAGCTTTCTTT. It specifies CASSRERKTEAFF.